This T cell receptor (beta chain) was sequenced for a study of T cells in Graves' hyperthyroidism and ophthalmopathy. Broader study findings: The model's output predicted ophthalmopathy at a median of roughly 6 months prior to onset.

This CDR3 region has 14 residues. Germline V lookup: CDR1 DFQATT, CDR2 SNEGSKA (reference sequence). Amplified TCR beta CDR3 regions came from RNA transcripts. HTBI primers were employed in a first-round RT-PCR of the TCR CDR3. MiXCR, run by TCRdb on the multiplex PCR reads, gives a single entry per CDR3 protein. The sample holds hundreds of thousands of distinct CDR3 sequences; 14% are singletons and the top ten take about an eighth. As for this clonotype: Antigen specificity is unknown. At one end the junction does not follow the germline gene, possibly because of a read error.

This TCR came from a woman aged 50 to 60 with Graves' ophthalmopathy. The J gene is TRBJ2-7, the V gene TRBV20-1; D might be TRBD1 (5 bases). Sequencing was carried out using blood. As DNA, the CDR3 is TGCAGTGCTAAGCCGGACACCAATACCTACGAGCAATACTTC. It translates to CSAKPDTNTYEQYF.